This TCR beta chain emerged from a study of cytomegalovirus exposure and HLA in healthy donors. Both 60 Vbeta primers and 13 Jbeta primers went into the PCR. The data were produced by immunoSEQ multiplex PCR, yet TCRdb's version contains in-frame clones alone and is incomplete. The profile shows some 220,000 clones, around 84% of them singletons. Germline assignment: CDR1 GTSNPN and CDR2 SVGIG (reference sequence). CDR3 length equals 13 residues. V lost 3 bases and J 7 bases, leaving 13 bases between the germline ends. Regarding the study as a whole: What a later analysis showed was that several of the most significant clusters appeared linked to common viral pathogens. In a later analysis, 17,000 or so TCR beta sequences were associated with HLA alleles at 0.05 false discovery rate.

In the case of this clone: Antigen unknown.

This rearrangement joins TRBV30 to TRBJ1-5; D gene uncertain. The receptor comes from a girl aged 2 to 10 in good health and CMV-seronegative. The sequenced sample consisted of PBMCs. CDR3: CAWSAREGQPQHF. In nucleotides, the CDR3 is TGTGCCTGGAGCGCGAGGGAAGGACAGCCCCAGCATTTT.